This T cell receptor beta chain was sequenced in a study of OX40 agonist ivuxolimab in advanced cancers. Study-wide background: Patients received ivuxolimab, an intravenous treatment, every 2 weeks at 0.01 to 10 mg/kg.

Trimming pared 8 bases from V and 0 bases from J, leaving 16 bases between. From germline, CDR1 is MNHEY and CDR2 SVGAGI. This CDR3 contains 15 residues. The method was immunoSEQ multiplex PCR; TCRdb's version includes in-frame clones alone and lacks a portion of them. Of about 45,000 clones listed, more than 75% are singletons. Source: CD4+ or CD8+ T cells sorted from blood, taken in a trial of the OX40 agonist ivuxolimab. The TCR was taken from an adult with an advanced solid tumor such as melanoma, head and neck, liver or kidney cancer. The chain links TRBV6-5 to TRBJ1-1; no definite D call. The CDR3 DNA is TGTGCCAGCTCCGGCGGTGAGAACTTGAACACTGAAGCTTTCTTT. As protein: CASSGGENLNTEAFF.